Listed below are T cell receptor beta chains from one sample, sequenced in a study of T-cell reconstitution after alpha-beta-depleted transplantation in children. TCRdb used MiXCR to reprocess the PCR reads, holding one entry per CDR3 protein. The table shows 450,000 to 550,000 distinct CDR3 sequences, with about 10% occurring only once. This specimen was PBMCs, mostly from graft donor cells, taken 180 days after TCRalphabeta/CD19-depleted stem cell transplant. Source of these receptors: a female patient aged 2 to 10 who had a stem cell transplant for aplastic anemia, so the T cells may come from the graft donor. CDR3s include the opening cysteine and the closing phenylalanine or tryptophan. D genes are given only for firm matches.

V gene: TRBV7-2; D gene: -; CDR3 length: 14; J gene: TRBJ2-3; CDR3 protein: CASSPAGLRDTQYF
V gene: TRBV12-3/TRBV12-4; D gene: -; CDR3 length: 14; J gene: TRBJ2-3; CDR3 protein: CASGDSPRTDTQYF
V gene: TRBV7-2; D gene: -; CDR3 length: 14; J gene: TRBJ1-3; CDR3 protein: CASSRSVSGNTIYF
V gene: TRBV27; D gene: -; CDR3 length: 14; J gene: TRBJ1-5; CDR3 protein: CASMGRYSNQPQHF
V gene: TRBV7-6; D gene: -; CDR3 length: 17; J gene: TRBJ2-5; CDR3 protein: CASTLLTSLGSQETQYF
V gene: TRBV5-6; D gene: -; CDR3 length: 15; J gene: TRBJ2-4; CDR3 protein: CASSNRDPFRDIQYF
V gene: TRBV5-1; D gene: -; CDR3 length: 16; J gene: TRBJ1-1; CDR3 protein: CASRRGIGSGNTEAFF
V gene: TRBV27; D gene: -; CDR3 length: 19; J gene: TRBJ1-5; CDR3 protein: CASSFKGGMSSRNNQPQHF
V gene: TRBV3-1; D gene: -; CDR3 length: 14; J gene: TRBJ1-1; CDR3 protein: CASSHRQLNTEAFF
V gene: TRBV7-9; D gene: -; CDR3 length: 14; J gene: TRBJ2-5; CDR3 protein: CASSFGQPQETQYF
V gene: TRBV19; D gene: -; CDR3 length: 13; J gene: TRBJ2-5; CDR3 protein: CASSISAWETQYF